These 18 T cell receptor beta chains originate from one sample sequenced in a study of spatial heterogeneity in lung cancer. Using its own MiXCR run on the 5' RACE reads, TCRdb lists one record per CDR3 protein. The repertoire has under 4,000 distinct CDR3 sequences, 3% of them found once; the top ten carry approximately 12%. Stated time point: sample taken at primary tumor resection. The sequencing here drew on normal lung tissue next to the tumor, taken at surgery. Receptors were obtained from a female donor with early-stage non-small cell lung cancer.

This clonotype turned up a few times. J is TRBJ2-7 and V is TRBV5-1; D remains ambiguous. The CDR3 sequence is 13 residues long. Trimming cost V 0 bases and J 7 bases, with 11 bases left between them. CDR1 SGHRS and CDR2 YFSETQ come from the germline V gene. CDR3 in DNA: TGCGCCAGCAGCTTGGCCACCCGTGGTGAGCAGTACTTC. This sequence encodes CASSLATRGEQYF.

This clonotype was recorded a few times. This sequence joins TRBV11-2 and TRBJ2-3, with 8 nucleotides matching TRBD1. Germline values: CDR1 SGHAT, CDR2 FQNNGV. Trimming took 5 bases from V and 2 from J; bases not matched to a gene: 3. The CDR3 extends over 14 amino acids. The CDR3 region has the DNA TGTGCCAGCAGCCGACAGGGGCACACAGATACGCAGTATTTT. Amino acid sequence: CASSRQGHTDTQYF.

This clonotype is categorized as medium-sized (0.01 to 0.1%). V gene TRBV6-1 combines with J gene TRBJ1-2, with D maybe TRBD1 (6 bases). This CDR3 comprises 15 residues. V was cut by 3 bases and J by 4 bases, with 15 bases left in between. Germline loops: CDR1 MNHNS, CDR2 SASEGT. CDR3 DNA sequence: TGTGCCAGCAGTGAGGGACGGGGGGCTTTCTATGGCTACACCTTC. It codes for CASSEGRGAFYGYTF.

By frequency in the sample, this clonotype is medium-sized (0.01 to 0.1%). The chain uses TRBV7-2 and TRBJ1-3, with D unclear. V lost 2 bases, J lost 0 bases, and 5 bases lay in between. CDR1 is SGHTA and CDR2 is FQGNSA in the germline V gene. CDR3 length equals 14 residues. Written as DNA, the CDR3 is TGTGCCAGCAGCTTACTTCTCTCTGGAAACACCATATATTTT. Translating it yields CASSLLLSGNTIYF. Looking up the rest from reference TRBV7-2 and TRBJ1-3 gives the full variable domain: GAGVSQSPSNKVTEKGKDVELRCDPISGHTALYWYRQSLGQGLEFLIYFQGNSAPDKSGLPSDRFSAERTGGSVSTLTIQRTQQEDSAVYLCASSLLLSGNTIYFGEGSWLTVV.

This clonotype was recorded many times. The V and J genes are TRBV6-1 and TRBJ2-5; TRBD1 is a possible D gene (5 bases). CDR3 size: 14 residues. V lost 1 base and J 5 bases, leaving 11 bases between the germline ends. The germline V gene has CDR1 MNHNS and CDR2 SASEGT. The DNA of the CDR3 is TGTGCCAGCAGTGAAGGGGTCAGGGTGGAGACCCAGTACTTC. Protein: CASSEGVRVETQYF.

Sample share makes this clonotype medium-sized (0.01 to 0.1%). V gene TRBV4-1 combines with J gene TRBJ2-3, with a weak D call TRBD2 (7 bases). The CDR3 consists of 17 residues. Germline lookup yields CDR1 MGHRA and CDR2 YSYEKL. V lost 1 base to trimming and J lost 5 bases, with 19 bases between them. CDR3 coding DNA: TGCGCCAGCAGCCAAGTCGTCGGGGGGCCGCTCGAAGATACGCAGTATTTT. Protein: CASSQVVGGPLEDTQYF.

The sample holds many counts of this clonotype. The chain combines TRBV7-2 with TRBJ2-1, with D unresolved. Trimming removed 3 bases from V and 4 bases from J, with 7 bases in between. The germline CDR1 and CDR2 sequences are SGHTA and FQGNSA. This CDR3 has 13 amino acids. CDR3 nucleotide sequence: TGTGCCAGCAGCTTTGGTAGGTACAATGAGCAGTTCTTC. It codes for CASSFGRYNEQFF.

This clonotype rates as medium-sized (0.01 to 0.1%). V usage is TRBV6-5 and J usage is TRBJ2-3; 7 nucleotides align to TRBD1. The V and J ends lost 10 bases and 1 base, in that order; junction bases with no gene match: 2. Germline V gives CDR1 MNHEY, CDR2 SVGAGI. This CDR3 is 12 amino acids long. The DNA of the CDR3 is TGTGCCACAGGACAGGGCACAGATACGCAGTATTTT. Its translation is CATGQGTDTQYF.

In this sample, this clonotype turned up many times. The rearrangement links TRBV7-9 to TRBJ1-3; 7 bases are shared with TRBD1. Germline V gene lookup returns CDR1 SEHNR and CDR2 FQNEAQ (reference sequence). The CDR3 runs to 15 residues. Trimming at V came to 3 bases and at J to 2 bases, leaving 4 bases not matched to a gene. The CDR3 bases are TGTGCCAGCAGCTTTGGTGGGACAGCTGGAAACACCATATATTTT. Encoded protein: CASSFGGTAGNTIYF.

This clonotype was counted at least ten times. The chain uses TRBV7-8 and TRBJ1-1; possibly TRBD1 for D (5 bases). Trimming removed 8 bases from V and 5 bases from J, with 24 bases in between. The CDR3 runs 16 residues. Germline V gene sequence: CDR1 SGHVS, CDR2 FQNEAQ. The DNA of the CDR3 is TGTGCCAGCGAGAGGCGGGGACTGGGAGTTGGGACTGAAGCTTTCTTT. Its protein product is CASERRGLGVGTEAFF.

By share, this clonotype counts as medium-sized. V and J are TRBV28 and TRBJ1-5, with 9 bases matching TRBD1. The CDR3 length is 15 residues. Germline V gene lookup returns CDR1 MDHEN and CDR2 SYDVKM. V gave up 5 bases and J gave up 5 bases; unmatched junction bases: 7. DNA for the CDR3: TGTGCCAGCAGTAAGGACAGGGGCCTTCATCAGCCCCAGCATTTT. Translating it yields CASSKDRGLHQPQHF.

This clonotype has just a few counts. CDR3 coding DNA: TGTGCCAGCAGTCAAGGGGGCGGCTACGAGCAGTACTTC. It yields the protein CASSQGGGYEQYF. The V call is TRBV28, the J call TRBJ2-7; 7 bases match TRBD1. CDR3 size: 13 residues. The germline gives CDR1 MDHEN, CDR2 SYDVKM. V was pared by 5 bases and J by 3 bases, with 4 bases of the junction left unmatched.

In this sample, this clonotype is medium-sized (0.01 to 0.1%). As DNA, the CDR3 is TGTGCCAGCAGTGGGGGGCTGCAGAGGGCCCAGTACTTC. As protein: CASSGGLQRAQYF. This sequence joins TRBV12-3 or TRBV12-4 and TRBJ2-5; D may be TRBD1 or TRBD2 (6 bases each). CDR3 size: 13 residues. V dropped 5 bases and J dropped 9 bases, with 16 bases sitting between them.

This clonotype is labeled as medium-sized. The chain has TRBV20-1 and TRBJ1-2; 8 nucleotides align to TRBD1. With V trimmed by 5 bases and J by 3 bases, 11 bases remained unmatched. From germline, CDR1 is DFQATT and CDR2 SNEGSKA (reference sequence). The CDR3 has 15 amino acids. This CDR3 is CSAGQGKDWDYGYTF. The DNA for the CDR3 is TGCAGTGCTGGACAGGGAAAGGACTGGGACTATGGCTACACCTTC.

This clonotype was detected many times. This chain uses TRBV2 with TRBJ1-3; D gene uncertain. Between the trimmed V and J ends, which lost 2 bases and 4 bases, there was a span of 3 bases. CDR1 is SNHLY and CDR2 is FYNNEI in the germline V gene. The CDR3 spans 12 residues. CDR3 in amino acids: CASSELGNTIYF. As DNA, the CDR3 is TGTGCCAGCAGTGAATTGGGAAACACCATATATTTT. The whole variable domain, remainder taken from reference TRBV2 and TRBJ1-3, is EPEVTQTPSHQVTQMGQEVILRCVPISNHLYFYWYRQILGQKVEFLVSFYNNEISEKSEIFDDQFSVERPDGSNFTLKIRSTKLEDSAMYFCASSELGNTIYFGEGSWLTVV.

This clonotype is medium-sized (0.01 to 0.1%) by share. The chain employs TRBV7-8 and TRBJ1-6, with TRBD1 identical over 9 bases. The CDR3 loop spans 15 amino acids. V lost 1 base, J lost 9 bases, and 4 bases stayed unmatched. Germline V gene lookup returns CDR1 SGHVS and CDR2 FQNEAQ. For the CDR3, the DNA is TGTGCCAGCAGCTTAGAGGACAGGGGTAGTTCACCCCTCCACTTT. Translated: CASSLEDRGSSPLHF.

By share, this clonotype ranks as medium-sized. The chain links TRBV20-1 to TRBJ1-1; 9 bases line up with TRBD1. CDR1 is DFQATT and CDR2 is SNEGSKA in the germline V gene (reference sequence). Losses at the gene ends were 1 base for V and 2 bases for J; bases not matched to a gene: 5. This CDR3 comprises 15 residues. CDR3 sequence reads: CSARVTGGPNTEAFF. CDR3 DNA: TGCAGTGCTAGAGTTACAGGGGGCCCAAACACTGAAGCTTTCTTT.

This clonotype was recorded many times. This chain uses TRBV5-6 with TRBJ2-3, with TRBD2 matching 11 bases. V was clipped by 4 bases and J by 5 bases; unmatched bases: 9. The CDR3 loop spans 16 amino acids. Germline V gives CDR1 SGHDT, CDR2 YYEEEE. The chain's CDR3 is CASSTRVAGGQDTQYF. The CDR3 nucleotides read TGTGCCAGCAGCACCCGGGTAGCGGGGGGGCAAGATACGCAGTATTTT.